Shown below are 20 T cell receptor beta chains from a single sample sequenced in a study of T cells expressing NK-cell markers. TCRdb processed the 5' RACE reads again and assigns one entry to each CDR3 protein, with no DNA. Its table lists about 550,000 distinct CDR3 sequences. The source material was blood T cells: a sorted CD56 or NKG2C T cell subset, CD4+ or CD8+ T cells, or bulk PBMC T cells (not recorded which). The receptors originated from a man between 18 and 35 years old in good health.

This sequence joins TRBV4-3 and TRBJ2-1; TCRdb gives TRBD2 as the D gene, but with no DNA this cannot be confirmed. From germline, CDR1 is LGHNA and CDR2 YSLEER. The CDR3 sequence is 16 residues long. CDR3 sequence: CASSDLAGVTYNEQFF.

This chain's CDR3 is CASNLYQGLAQYF. This chain connects TRBV7-2 to TRBJ2-5. Per the germline V gene, CDR1 is SGHTA and CDR2 is FQGNSA. The CDR3 contains 13 residues.

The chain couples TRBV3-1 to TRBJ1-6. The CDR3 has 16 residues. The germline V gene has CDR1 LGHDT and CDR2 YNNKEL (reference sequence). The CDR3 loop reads CASSQRRAGSNSPLHF.

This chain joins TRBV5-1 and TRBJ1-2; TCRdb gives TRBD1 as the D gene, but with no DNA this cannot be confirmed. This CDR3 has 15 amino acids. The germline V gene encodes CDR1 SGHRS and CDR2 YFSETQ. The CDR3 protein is CASLPGALSNYGYTF.

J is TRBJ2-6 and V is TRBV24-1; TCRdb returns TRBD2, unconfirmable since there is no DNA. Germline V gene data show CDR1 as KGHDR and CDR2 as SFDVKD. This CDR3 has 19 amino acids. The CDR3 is CATSDPGGIAGRGANVLTF.

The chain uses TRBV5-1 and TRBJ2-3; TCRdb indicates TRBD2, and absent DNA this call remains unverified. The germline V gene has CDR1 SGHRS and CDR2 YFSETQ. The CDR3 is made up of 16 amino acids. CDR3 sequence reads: CASSHGLAGEYDTQYF.

CDR3 protein: CASSDPRGTGTGELFF. V and J are TRBV5-1 and TRBJ2-2; the D call of TRBD1 rests on TCRdb alone, since no DNA is present to check it. CDR3 size: 16 residues. Per the germline V gene, CDR1 is SGHRS and CDR2 is YFSETQ.

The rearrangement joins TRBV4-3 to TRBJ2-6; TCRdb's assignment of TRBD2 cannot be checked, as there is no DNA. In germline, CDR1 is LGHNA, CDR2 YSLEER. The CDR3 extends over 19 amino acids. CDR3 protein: CASSQDVGSWQSGANVLTF.

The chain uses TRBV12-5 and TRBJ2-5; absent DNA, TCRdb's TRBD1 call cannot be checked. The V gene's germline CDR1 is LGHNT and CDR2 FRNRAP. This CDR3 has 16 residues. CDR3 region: CASGSGLRGKQETQYF.

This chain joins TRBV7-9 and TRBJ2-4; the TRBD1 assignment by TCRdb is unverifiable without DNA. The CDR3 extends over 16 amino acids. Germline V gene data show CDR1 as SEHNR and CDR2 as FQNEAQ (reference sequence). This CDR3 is CASSLGGSHSKNIQYF.

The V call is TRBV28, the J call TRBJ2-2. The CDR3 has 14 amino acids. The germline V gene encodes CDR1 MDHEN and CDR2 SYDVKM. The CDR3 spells CASSLFTTTGELFF.

The CDR3 reads CSAVPQLGGDTQYF. The genes are TRBV29-1 and TRBJ2-3; TCRdb names TRBD1, which stays unverified in the absence of DNA. CDR3 length: 14 amino acids. CDR1 SQVTM and CDR2 ANQGSEA come from the germline V gene.

The CDR3 sequence: CASSLDGGRDDEQYF. The chain joins TRBV7-2 to TRBJ2-7; TCRdb names TRBD1, which stays unverified in the absence of DNA. Looked up from germline, CDR1 is SGHTA and CDR2 is FQGNSA. The CDR3 is made up of 15 amino acids. Supplemented by reference TRBV7-2 and TRBJ2-7, the full variable domain reads GAGVSQSPSNKVTEKGKDVELRCDPISGHTALYWYRQSLGQGLEFLIYFQGNSAPDKSGLPSDRFSAERTGGSVSTLTIQRTQQEDSAVYLCASSLDGGRDDEQYFGPGTRLTVT.

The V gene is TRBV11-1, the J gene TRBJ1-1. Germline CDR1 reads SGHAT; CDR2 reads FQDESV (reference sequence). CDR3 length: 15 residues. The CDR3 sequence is CASSWGADPGQAAFF.

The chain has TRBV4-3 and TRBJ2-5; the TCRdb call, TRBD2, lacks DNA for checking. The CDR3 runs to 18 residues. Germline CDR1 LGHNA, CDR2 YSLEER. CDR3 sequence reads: CASSQDWGSGRAGETQYF.

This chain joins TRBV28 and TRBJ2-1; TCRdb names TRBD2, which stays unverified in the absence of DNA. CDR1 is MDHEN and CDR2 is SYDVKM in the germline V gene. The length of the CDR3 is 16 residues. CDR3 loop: CASSGGLAATYNEQFF.

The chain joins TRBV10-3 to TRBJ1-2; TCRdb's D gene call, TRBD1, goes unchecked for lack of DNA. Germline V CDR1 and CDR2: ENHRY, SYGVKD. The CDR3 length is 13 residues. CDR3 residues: CAISAGTAYGYTF.

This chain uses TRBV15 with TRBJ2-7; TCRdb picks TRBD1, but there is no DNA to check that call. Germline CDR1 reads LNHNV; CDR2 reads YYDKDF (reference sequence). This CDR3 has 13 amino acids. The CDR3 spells CATGGQRAYEQYF.

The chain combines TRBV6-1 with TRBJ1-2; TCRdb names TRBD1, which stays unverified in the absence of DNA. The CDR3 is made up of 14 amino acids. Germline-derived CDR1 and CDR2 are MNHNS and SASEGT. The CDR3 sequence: CASAEAGPNYGYTF.

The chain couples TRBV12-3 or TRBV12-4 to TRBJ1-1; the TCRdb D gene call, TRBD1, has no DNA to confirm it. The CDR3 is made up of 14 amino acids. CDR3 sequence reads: CASISEGGYTRAFF.